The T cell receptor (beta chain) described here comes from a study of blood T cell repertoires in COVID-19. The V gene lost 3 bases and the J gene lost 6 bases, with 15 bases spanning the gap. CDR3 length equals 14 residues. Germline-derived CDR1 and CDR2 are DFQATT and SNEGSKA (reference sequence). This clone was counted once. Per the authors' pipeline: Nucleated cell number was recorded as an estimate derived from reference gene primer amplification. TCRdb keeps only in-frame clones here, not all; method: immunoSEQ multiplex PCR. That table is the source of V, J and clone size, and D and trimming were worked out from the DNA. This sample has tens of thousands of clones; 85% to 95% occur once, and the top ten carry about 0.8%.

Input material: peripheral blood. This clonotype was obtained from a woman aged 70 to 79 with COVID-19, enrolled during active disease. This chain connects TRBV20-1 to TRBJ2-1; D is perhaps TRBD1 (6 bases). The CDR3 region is CSASSGALGNEQFF. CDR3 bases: TGCAGTGCTAGTTCAGGGGCCCTCGGCAATGAGCAGTTCTTC.